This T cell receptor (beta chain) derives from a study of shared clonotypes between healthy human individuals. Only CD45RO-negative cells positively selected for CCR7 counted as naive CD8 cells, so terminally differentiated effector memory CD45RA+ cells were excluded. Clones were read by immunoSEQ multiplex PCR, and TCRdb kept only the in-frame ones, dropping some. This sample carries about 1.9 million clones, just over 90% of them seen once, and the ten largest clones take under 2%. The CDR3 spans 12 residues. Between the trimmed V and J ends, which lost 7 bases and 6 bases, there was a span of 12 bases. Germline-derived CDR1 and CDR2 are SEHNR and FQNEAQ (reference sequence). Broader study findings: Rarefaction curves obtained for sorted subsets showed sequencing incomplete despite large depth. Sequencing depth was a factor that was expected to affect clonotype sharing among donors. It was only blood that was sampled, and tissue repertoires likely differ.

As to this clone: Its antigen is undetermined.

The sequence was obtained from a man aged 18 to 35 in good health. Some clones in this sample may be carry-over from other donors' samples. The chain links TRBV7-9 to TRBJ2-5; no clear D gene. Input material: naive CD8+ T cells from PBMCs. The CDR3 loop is CASTAWPQTQYF. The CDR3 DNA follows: TGTGCCAGCACCGCCTGGCCCCAGACCCAGTACTTC.